These T cell receptor beta chains were read from a single sample in a study of T-cell reconstitution after alpha-beta-depleted transplantation in children. TCRdb used MiXCR to reprocess the PCR reads, holding one entry per CDR3 protein. The sample records roughly 500,000 distinct CDR3 sequences, under 12% being singletons. The sequences come from PBMCs, collected before TCRalphabeta/CD19-depleted stem cell transplant. The receptor source for this set is a child aged 2-15 years with inherited bone marrow failure, due to receive a stem cell transplant. CDR3s include the opening cysteine and the closing phenylalanine or tryptophan. The D gene is left open where the match is weak. Some rows have no size entry. The others give once, few or many, or a class for an expanded clone.

TRBD2	TRBV20-1	TRBJ2-1	-	TGCAGTGCAACTAGCGGGAGCAATGAGCAGTTCTTC	CSATSGSNEQFF
-	TRBV7-2	TRBJ1-3	many	TGTGCCAGCAGCTTAGTCGGGGGGGGAGGAAACACCATATATTTT	CASSLVGGGGNTIYF
-	TRBV12-3/TRBV12-4	TRBJ1-2	few	TGTGCCAGCGGAGGAGGGATGGGGGGGTACATTGAGGGTACCTTC	CASGGGMGGYIEGTF
-	TRBV3-1	TRBJ1-4	-	TGTGCCAGCAGCCAAGCCTCGCCGGGCCTGTTGAGGGGTGAAAAACTGTTTTTT	CASSQASPGLLRGEKLFF
-	TRBV20-1	TRBJ2-7	many	TGCAGTGCTAGAGCTCCAAGCGGCGAGCAGTACTTC	CSARAPSGEQYF
-	TRBV27	TRBJ2-7	many	TGTGCCAGCAGTTCCCGAGTAAACCCCTACGAGCAGTACTTC	CASSSRVNPYEQYF
-	TRBV28	TRBJ2-5	many	TGTGCCAGCAGGCAGGAAGAGACCCAGTACTTC	CASRQEETQYF
-	TRBV20-1	TRBJ1-5	many	TGCAGTGCTACTAACCCGCCGACAGCGCTGGGGAACAATCAGCCCCAGCATTTT	CSATNPPTALGNNQPQHF
TRBD2	TRBV12-3/TRBV12-4	TRBJ2-1	-	TGTGCCAGCAAAAGCGGGAGAGCCCCTAATGCGCAGTTCTTC	CASKSGRAPNAQFF
-	TRBV7-6	TRBJ2-3	many	TGTGCCAGCAGCCTTCTGGGACGCGGCTCAGATACGCAGTATTTT	CASSLLGRGSDTQYF
TRBD1	TRBV7-2	TRBJ2-2	many	TGTGCCAGCAGCGCCGGGCCGGACAGGGCTGTCGCCGGGGAGCTGTTTTTT	CASSAGPDRAVAGELFF
-	TRBV6-5	TRBJ1-5	few	TGTGCCAGCAGGCAAGAGACAGAGTCCAATCAGCCCCAGCATTTT	CASRQETESNQPQHF
TRBD2	TRBV7-9	TRBJ2-1	many	TGTGCCAGCAGACCAAGCGGGAGGGGCCGTTACAATGAGCAGTTCTTC	CASRPSGRGRYNEQFF
-	TRBV12-3/TRBV12-4	TRBJ1-5	many	TGTGCCAGCAGTTTCGGGTGGGGAAATCAGCCCCAGCATTTT	CASSFGWGNQPQHF
-	TRBV4-3	TRBJ1-6	many	TGCGCCAGCAGCCAAGTAGCCCGGAGGTCACCCCTCCACTTT	CASSQVARRSPLHF
-	TRBV27	TRBJ2-7	many	TGTGCCAGCAGTCAGACAGTCTTCTACGAGCAGTACTTC	CASSQTVFYEQYF
-	TRBV20-1	TRBJ2-3	many	TGCAGTGCTAGTAACAAGGCCCTCACAGATACGCAGTATTTT	CSASNKALTDTQYF
-	TRBV12-3/TRBV12-4	TRBJ2-2	many	TGTGCCACCCGGAGGGCCTCTTATTACGGGGAGCTGTTTTTT	CATRRASYYGELFF
-	TRBV9	TRBJ2-2	many	TGTGCCAGCAGCCCCATTAGAACCGGGGAGCTGTTTTTT	CASSPIRTGELFF
-	TRBV28	TRBJ1-2	many	TGTGCCAGCAGTCAGACAGGCTCCTATGGCTACACCTTC	CASSQTGSYGYTF
-	TRBV11-1	TRBJ1-2	-	TGTGCCAGCAGCCCCCGAGCGGGACGTCATATAAGGGACTATGGCTACACCTTC	CASSPRAGRHIRDYGYTF
-	TRBV15	TRBJ1-1	many	TGTGCCACCAGCAGTCCCGCGGGGACTGAAGCTTTCTTT	CATSSPAGTEAFF
-	TRBV27	TRBJ2-1	many	TGTGCCAGCAGTTTAGAGCAGGGATTCTCCTACAATGAGCAGTTCTTC	CASSLEQGFSYNEQFF
-	TRBV2	TRBJ2-2	many	TGTGCCAGCAGGGCCCATGGCGGGGAGCTGTTTTTT	CASRAHGGELFF
-	TRBV4-3	TRBJ2-2	-	TGCGCCAGCAGCGCGACTTGGACAGCGAACACCGGGGAGCTGTTTTTT	CASSATWTANTGELFF
TRBD1	TRBV28	TRBJ2-4	many	TGTGCCAGCAGTTCGGGACAGGGGACGGTAGCCAAAAACATTCAGTACTTC	CASSSGQGTVAKNIQYF
-	TRBV21-1	TRBJ2-7	many	TGTGCCAGTCCGAACCGGGACAGGGGCAACGAGCAGTACTTC	CASPNRDRGNEQYF
TRBD2	TRBV7-2	TRBJ2-5	many	TGTGCCAGCAGCTACCAAGGGGGTACTAGCGGAGAGACCCAGTACTTC	CASSYQGGTSGETQYF
-	TRBV4-2	TRBJ2-7	few	TGTGCCAGCAGCAGTGGAGGGGGTTCCACCTACGAGCAGTACTTC	CASSSGGGSTYEQYF
TRBD1	TRBV6-2/TRBV6-3	TRBJ2-1	many	TGTGCCAGCAGAAGAACAGGGGACAATGAGCAGTTCTTC	CASRRTGDNEQFF
-	TRBV11-2	TRBJ2-4	many	TGTGCCAGCAGCTCCCTCCGGGGCAGCCAGATAGCCAAAAACATTCAGTACTTC	CASSSLRGSQIAKNIQYF
-	TRBV7-2	TRBJ2-7	many	TGTGCCAGCAGCTTAATCTTTAGGCTAGCTAACGAGCAGTACTTC	CASSLIFRLANEQYF
TRBD1	TRBV7-2	TRBJ2-7	few	TGTGCCAGCGGGACAGGGATCAACTCCTACGAGCAGTACTTC	CASGTGINSYEQYF
-	TRBV5-6	TRBJ2-3	few	TGTGCCAGCAGCCAGGGATGGGCAGATACGCAGTATTTT	CASSQGWADTQYF
TRBD2	TRBV4-3	TRBJ2-2	many	TGCGCCAGCAGCCAACTCCAAACCGGGACTAGCGGGAGAAAATCCGGGGAGCTGTTTTTT	CASSQLQTGTSGRKSGELFF
TRBD2	TRBV4-3	TRBJ2-1	-	TGCGCCAGCAGCCCTCCTTATGGGCGGGAGGGCCTGAATGAGCAGTTCTTC	CASSPPYGREGLNEQFF
TRBD2	TRBV12-3/TRBV12-4	TRBJ2-2	many	TGTGCCAGCACCTCGGGACTATTCGGGTGGACCGGGGAGCTGTTTTTT	CASTSGLFGWTGELFF
-	TRBV5-6	TRBJ2-7	many	TGTGCCAGCAGCTTGTTGTCCCCACTCGAATCCTACGAGCAGTACTTC	CASSLLSPLESYEQYF
-	TRBV6-1	TRBJ1-2	many	TGTGCCAGCGGGGCCCTGGCTAACTATGGCTACACCTTC	CASGALANYGYTF
-	TRBV6-2/TRBV6-3	TRBJ1-3	many	TGTGCCAGCAGTTACCTTTCTACCAACTCTGGAAACACCATATATTTT	CASSYLSTNSGNTIYF